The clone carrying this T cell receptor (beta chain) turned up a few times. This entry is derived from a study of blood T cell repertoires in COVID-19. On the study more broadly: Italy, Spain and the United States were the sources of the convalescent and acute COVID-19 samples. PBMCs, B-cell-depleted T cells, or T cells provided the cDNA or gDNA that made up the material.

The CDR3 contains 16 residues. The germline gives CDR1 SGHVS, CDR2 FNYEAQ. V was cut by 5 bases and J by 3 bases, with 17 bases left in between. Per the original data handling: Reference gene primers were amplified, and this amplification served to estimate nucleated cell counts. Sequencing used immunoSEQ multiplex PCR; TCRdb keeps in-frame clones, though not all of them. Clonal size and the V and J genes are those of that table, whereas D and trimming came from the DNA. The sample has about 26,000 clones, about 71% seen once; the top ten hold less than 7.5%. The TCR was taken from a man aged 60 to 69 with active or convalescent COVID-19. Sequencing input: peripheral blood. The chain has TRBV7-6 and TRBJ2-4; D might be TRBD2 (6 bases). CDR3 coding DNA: TGTGCCAGCAGCGTCGGAGGGCGGGGTGGCAAAAACATTCAGTACTTC. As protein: CASSVGGRGGKNIQYF.